A single sample gave rise to the 22 T cell receptor beta chains below, sequenced in a study of blood T cell repertoires in COVID-19 (TCRdb year 2020). Library preparation used the immunoSEQ multiplex PCR assay. Drawn from immuneACCESS, this table holds only the in-frame rearrangements with V and J called that TCRdb kept. Clones are partly lost; checked studies trace under half to an unresolved V gene and leave the rest unexplained. Present in this sample are roughly 200,000 clones, about four fifths of which were seen just once. The top ten clones comprise less than 5.5% of the sample. The sample comprised peripheral blood. All receptors derive from a man in his forties or fifties with active or convalescent COVID-19.

The rearrangement joins TRBV19 to TRBJ1-1; possibly TRBD1 for D (5 bases). The V end lost 3 bases, the J end lost 5 bases, and 10 bases lay between the germline ends. The CDR3 covers 13 residues. Germline loops: CDR1 LNHDA, CDR2 SQIVND (reference sequence). DNA for the CDR3: TGTGCCAGTAGTATCGGCAGGGCAACTGAAGCTTTCTTT. Translated, it gives CASSIGRATEAFF.

Only one count was recorded for this clone. This chain joins TRBV6-2 or TRBV6-3 and TRBJ1-1; 7 bases are a match to TRBD1. From germline, CDR1 is MNHEY and CDR2 SVGEGT. The CDR3 contains 12 residues. V was clipped by 5 bases and J by 12 bases; unmatched bases: 9. CDR3 region: CASSTTDRPPFF. CDR3 DNA: TGTGCCAGCAGTACCACGGACAGGCCGCCTTTCTTT.

V is TRBV5-1 and J is TRBJ2-6; TRBD1 might be the D (7 bases). The V and J ends lost 3 bases and 0 bases respectively, with 13 bases between them. CDR3 length: 17 residues. Germline values: CDR1 SGHRS, CDR2 YFSETQ. The CDR3 bases are TGCGCCAGCAGCTCGGCGGGACAGAACTCTGGGGCCAACGTCCTGACTTTC. The encoded protein is CASSSAGQNSGANVLTF.

This sequence joins TRBV7-9 and TRBJ2-5; 9 nucleotides match TRBD2. The CDR3 runs to 18 residues. The germline V gene has CDR1 SEHNR and CDR2 FQNEAQ (reference sequence). V lost 2 bases, J lost 3 bases, and 13 bases stayed unmatched. DNA for the CDR3: TGTGCCAGCAGCTTAAAGCGCGGGGGGGCAACTGGTAAAGAGACCCAGTACTTC. Its translation: CASSLKRGGATGKETQYF. Full variable domain (missing parts from reference TRBV7-9 and TRBJ2-5): DTGVSQNPRHKITKRGQNVTFRCDPISEHNRLYWYRQTLGQGPEFLTYFQNEAQLEKSRLLSDRFSAERPKGSFSTLEIQRTEQGDSAMYLCASSLKRGGATGKETQYFGPGTRLLVL.

Comment on this clone: This specimen includes other DNA sequences encoding the same CDR3. The J gene is TRBJ1-1, the V gene TRBV7-9; weak D call: TRBD1 (5 bases). The CDR3 length is 14 residues. Germline V gene sequence: CDR1 SEHNR, CDR2 FQNEAQ (reference sequence). V lost 2 bases and J lost 0, with 7 bases in between. CDR3 bases: TGTGCCAGCAGCTTACAGGGAATGAACACTGAAGCTTTCTTT. Amino acid sequence: CASSLQGMNTEAFF.

The chain uses TRBV6-5 and TRBJ1-3; D perhaps matches TRBD1 (5 bases). The germline V gene encodes CDR1 MNHEY and CDR2 SVGAGI. This CDR3 contains 15 residues. V lost 0 bases and J 3 bases, leaving 9 bases between the germline ends. CDR3 nucleotides: TGTGCCAGCAGTTACTCGCAACAGGTTGGAAACACCATATATTTT. Its translation: CASSYSQQVGNTIYF.

The rearrangement links TRBV7-6 to TRBJ2-1; possibly TRBD2 for D (5 bases). Deletions cut 0 bases from V and 5 bases from J, with 8 bases between. CDR1 SGHVS and CDR2 FNYEAQ come from the germline V gene. This CDR3 region has 14 residues. DNA for the CDR3: TGTGCCAGCAGCTTAGCGCCCGGGGACAATGAGCAGTTCTTC. Its translation: CASSLAPGDNEQFF.

The rearrangement joins TRBV6-5 to TRBJ2-1; maybe TRBD1 (5 bases). The CDR3 sequence is 13 residues long. The germline CDR1 and CDR2 sequences are MNHEY and SVGAGI. V lost 8 bases to trimming and J lost 6 bases, with 14 bases between them. CDR3 residues: CASWGQGSNEQFF. The CDR3 nucleotides are TGTGCCAGCTGGGGCCAGGGATCCAATGAGCAGTTCTTC.

This chain's CDR3 is CASSRSASGGSDEQFF. The CDR3 nucleotides are TGTGCCAGCTCCCGATCCGCCAGCGGGGGGTCGGATGAGCAGTTCTTC. The V call is TRBV7-9, the J call TRBJ2-1; 9 bases match TRBD2. V gave up 8 bases and J gave up 8 bases; unmatched junction bases: 16. Germline values: CDR1 SEHNR, CDR2 FQNEAQ (reference sequence). The length of the CDR3 is 16 residues.

The chain couples TRBV30 to TRBJ2-7, with 11 bases lining up with TRBD1. Germline CDR1 reads GTSNPN; CDR2 reads SVGIG (reference sequence). After removal of 1 base from V and 3 bases from J, the junction contained 5 bases not matched to a gene. The CDR3 covers 15 residues. The CDR3 sequence: CAWSELGQGGYEQYF. CDR3 in DNA: TGTGCCTGGAGTGAATTGGGACAGGGGGGCTACGAGCAGTACTTC. The full variable domain, its missing parts supplied by reference TRBV30 and TRBJ2-7, is SQTIHQWPATLVQPVGSPLSLECTVEGTSNPNLYWYRQAAGRGLQLLFYSVGIGQISSEVPQNLSASRPQDRQFILSSKKLLLSDSGFYLCAWSELGQGGYEQYFGPGTRLTVT.

The CDR3 region is CASTLGGYEQYF. CDR3 nucleotides: TGTGCCAGCACCTTGGGGGGGTACGAGCAGTACTTC. The chain uses TRBV12-3 or TRBV12-4 and TRBJ2-7; TRBD2 matches at 7 bases. This CDR3 region has 12 residues. The J segment lost 4 bases and the V segment lost 7 bases, leaving 4 bases of the junction unmatched.

The CDR3 spells CASSQDSKEAFF. The CDR3 coding sequence is TGTGCCAGCAGCCAAGATAGCAAGGAAGCTTTCTTT. The chain has TRBV3-1 (or the pseudogene TRBV3-2) and TRBJ1-1; D uncertain. The CDR3 sequence is 12 residues long. Germline CDR1 reads LGHDT; CDR2 reads YNNKEL (reference sequence). The V and J ends lost 0 bases and 8 bases respectively, with 7 bases between them.

The V call is TRBV7-2, the J call TRBJ2-5; TRBD2 matches at 11 bases. Germline V lookup: CDR1 SGHTA, CDR2 FQGNSA. This CDR3 has 16 amino acids. After removal of 2 bases from V and 4 bases from J, the junction contained 6 bases not matched to a gene. CDR3 region: CASSLMALAGGETQYF. The CDR3 DNA follows: TGTGCCAGCAGCTTAATGGCCCTAGCGGGGGGAGAGACCCAGTACTTC.

The chain joins TRBV2 to TRBJ2-3; TRBD1 might be the D (5 bases). Germline loops: CDR1 SNHLY, CDR2 FYNNEI. CDR3 size: 17 residues. Trimming took off 6 bases at V and 7 bases at J, with 26 bases between the two ends. The CDR3 here is CASSATGFLAFSNTQYF. In DNA form, the CDR3 reads TGTGCCAGCAGCGCCACAGGTTTCTTGGCATTTTCTAATACGCAGTATTTT. The full variable domain, in which reference TRBV2 and TRBJ2-3 provide the parts outside the CDR3, is EPEVTQTPSHQVTQMGQEVILRCVPISNHLYFYWYRQILGQKVEFLVSFYNNEISEKSEIFDDQFSVERPDGSNFTLKIRSTKLEDSAMYFCASSATGFLAFSNTQYFGPGTRLTVL.

The chain combines TRBV6-2 or TRBV6-3 with TRBJ2-7, with 15 bases matching TRBD2. The CDR3 sequence is 16 residues long. The germline gives CDR1 MNHEY, CDR2 SVGEGT. After removal of 5 bases from V and 5 bases from J, the junction contained 7 bases not matched to a gene. The CDR3 region is CASSTRTSGGANEQYF. The CDR3 DNA reads TGTGCCAGCAGTACGCGGACTAGCGGGGGGGCCAACGAGCAGTACTTC.

The CDR3 spells CASSWGTGGSYNEQFF. The CDR3 nucleotides read TGTGCCAGCAGCTGGGGGACAGGGGGCTCCTACAATGAGCAGTTCTTC. The V call is TRBV5-4, the J call TRBJ2-1, with 11 nucleotides matching TRBD1. Germline V gives CDR1 SGHNT, CDR2 YYREEE (reference sequence). Losses at the gene ends were 3 bases for V and 0 bases for J; bases not matched to a gene: 2. This CDR3 is built from 16 residues.

Comments on this clone: The sample holds other DNA sequences that translate to the same CDR3. The J gene is TRBJ2-3, the V gene TRBV18, with D possibly being TRBD1 (6 bases). The CDR3 sequence is 13 residues long. Germline-derived CDR1 and CDR2 are KGHSH and LQKENI. The germline V and J ends were trimmed by 3 bases and 5 bases, with 9 bases remaining between them. CDR3 coding DNA: TGTGCCAGCTCACCCCAACAGGGAGATACGCAGTATTTT. Amino acid sequence: CASSPQQGDTQYF.

This clone was counted between two and nine times. This chain uses TRBV7-9 with TRBJ1-6; D is perhaps TRBD1 (5 bases). The CDR3 runs 13 residues. Per the germline V gene, CDR1 is SEHNR and CDR2 is FQNEAQ (reference sequence). Trimming took off 8 bases at V and 7 bases at J, with 12 bases between the two ends. The DNA for the CDR3 is TGTGCCAGCGGGGGGGAACAAAATTCACCCCTCCACTTT. This codes for CASGGEQNSPLHF.

The CDR3 region is CASSATGWAKNIQYF. In DNA form, the CDR3 reads TGTGCCAGCAGCGCGACAGGGTGGGCCAAAAACATTCAGTACTTC. The chain combines TRBV13 with TRBJ2-4; 7 bases match TRBD1. V lost 5 bases, J lost 1 base, and 5 bases stayed unmatched. The CDR3 totals 15 residues. The germline V gene encodes CDR1 PRHDT and CDR2 FYEKMQ (reference sequence).

The chain links TRBV5-4 to TRBJ1-2; D may be TRBD1 (6 bases). The germline V and J ends were trimmed by 10 bases and 5 bases, with 21 bases remaining between them. The CDR3 spans 14 residues. CDR1 SGHNT and CDR2 YYREEE come from the germline V gene (reference sequence). CDR3 residues: CAGHYQGMYYGYTF. The CDR3 nucleotides are TGTGCCGGCCACTATCAGGGGATGTATTATGGCTACACCTTC.

V gene TRBV9 combines with J gene TRBJ1-6, with TRBD1 matching 7 bases. CDR3 length equals 13 residues. Per the germline V gene, CDR1 is SGDLS and CDR2 is YYNGEE. V trimming: 0 bases; J trimming: 15 bases; junction bases outside the gene matches: 6. The CDR3 reads CASSVGEGDSLHF. The CDR3 nucleotides are TGTGCCAGCAGCGTAGGAGAGGGGGACAGCCTCCACTTT.

The gene calls are TRBV6-6 and TRBJ2-2; no clear D gene. Trimming cost V 0 bases and J 7 bases, with 15 bases left between them. Germline CDR1 and CDR2: MNHNY and SVGAGI (reference sequence). This CDR3 has 16 amino acids. The CDR3 DNA sequence: TGTGCCAGCAGTTACTCGAACGGCGGCAGAGACGGGGAGCTGTTTTTT. It specifies CASSYSNGGRDGELFF.